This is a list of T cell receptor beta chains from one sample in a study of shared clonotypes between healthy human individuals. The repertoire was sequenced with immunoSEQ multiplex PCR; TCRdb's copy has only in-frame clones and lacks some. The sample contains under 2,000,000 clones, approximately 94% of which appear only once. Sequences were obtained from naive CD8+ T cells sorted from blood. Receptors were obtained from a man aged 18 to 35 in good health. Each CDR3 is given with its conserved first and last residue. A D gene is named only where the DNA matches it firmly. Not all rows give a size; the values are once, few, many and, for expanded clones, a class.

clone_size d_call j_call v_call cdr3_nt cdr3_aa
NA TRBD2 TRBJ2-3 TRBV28 TGTGCCAGCAGCCCTGGGGGGGAATCAGATACGCAGTATTTT CASSPGGESDTQYF
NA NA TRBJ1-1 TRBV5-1 TGCGCCAGCAGCTTGGGCGCCGAGGGTGAAGCTTTCTTT CASSLGAEGEAFF
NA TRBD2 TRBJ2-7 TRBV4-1 TGCGCCAGCAGCCAGCTAATATCTAGCGGGGGGTCACAGTACGAGCAGTACTTC CASSQLISSGGSQYEQYF
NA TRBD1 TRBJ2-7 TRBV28 TGTGCCAGCAGTTTATCCCGAGGACAGGGTCGGTACGAGCAGTACTTC CASSLSRGQGRYEQYF
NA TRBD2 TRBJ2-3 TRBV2 TGTGCCAGCATAAAGGGGAGGGCCTCTTTGGATACGCAGTATTTT CASIKGRASLDTQYF
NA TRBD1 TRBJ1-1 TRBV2 TGTGCCAGCAGTGAAGCCGGGACAGGATACACTGAAGCTTTCTTT CASSEAGTGYTEAFF
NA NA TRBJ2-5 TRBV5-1 TGCGCCAGCACCCCCCCCGACCAAGAGACCCAGTACTTC CASTPPDQETQYF
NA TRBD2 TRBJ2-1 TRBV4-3 TGCGCCAGCAGCCAAGCTAGGGTAGCGGGGACGTACAATGAGCAGTTCTTC CASSQARVAGTYNEQFF
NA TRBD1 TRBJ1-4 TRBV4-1 TGCGCCAGCAGCCCACAGGGGCTTCCCGGCGGGGAAAAACTGTTTTTT CASSPQGLPGGEKLFF
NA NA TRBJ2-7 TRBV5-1 TGCGCCAGCAGACAAACTAGCTCCTACGAGCAGTACTTC CASRQTSSYEQYF
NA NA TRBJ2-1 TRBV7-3 TGTGCCAGCAGCTTAAGTGGGGCCTACAATGAGCAGTTCTTC CASSLSGAYNEQFF
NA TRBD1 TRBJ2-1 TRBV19 TGTGCCAGTAGTATAGGGGAGACAGGGCGGAATGAGCAGTTCTTC CASSIGETGRNEQFF
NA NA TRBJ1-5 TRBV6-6 TGTGCCAGCAGTTATGAGTCGGGTTATAGCAATCAGCCCCAGCATTTT CASSYESGYSNQPQHF
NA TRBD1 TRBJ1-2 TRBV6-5 TGTGCCAGCAGTTGGGACAGGGGAAATGGCTACACCTTC CASSWDRGNGYTF
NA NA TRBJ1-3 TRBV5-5 TGTGCCAGCAGCTTGGGACGGAGCTCTGGAAACACCATATATTTT CASSLGRSSGNTIYF
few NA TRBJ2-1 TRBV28 TGTGCCAGCAGTCAAACGTACAATGAGCAGTTCTTC CASSQTYNEQFF
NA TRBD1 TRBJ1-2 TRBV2 TGTGCCAGCAGGGGACAGGGGGGTAATGGCTACACCTTC CASRGQGGNGYTF
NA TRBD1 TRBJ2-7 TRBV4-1 TGCGCCAGCAGCCAAGAGGGCAGGGGGTATTCCTACGAGCAGTACTTC CASSQEGRGYSYEQYF
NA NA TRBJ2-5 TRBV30 TGTGCCTGGAGTGTATTTTTGGGAGAGACCCAGTACTTC CAWSVFLGETQYF
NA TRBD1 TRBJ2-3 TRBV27 TGTGCCAGCAGTACTGGACAGGGGGCATCAGATACGCAGTATTTT CASSTGQGASDTQYF
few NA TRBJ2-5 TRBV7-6 TGTGCCAGCAGCTTACTTGGGGAGACCCAGTACTTC CASSLLGETQYF
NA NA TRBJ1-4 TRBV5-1 TGCGCCAGCAGCTTGGAGGCCCCGGCCAATGAAAAACTGTTTTTT CASSLEAPANEKLFF
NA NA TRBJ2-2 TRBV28 TGTGCCAGCAGTTCCCTAGGGGTCGAGGAGCTGTTTTTT CASSSLGVEELFF
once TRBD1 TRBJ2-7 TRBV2 TGTGCCAGCGGGATGGACAGGGCCCTCTCCTACGAGCAGTACTTC CASGMDRALSYEQYF
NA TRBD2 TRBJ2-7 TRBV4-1 TGCGCCAGCAGTGGGAGGGCAGGGTCCTACGAGCAGTACTTC CASSGRAGSYEQYF
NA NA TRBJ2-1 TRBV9 TGTGCCAGCAGCGTAGGTTTAGCGGAATACAATGAGCAGTTCTTC CASSVGLAEYNEQFF
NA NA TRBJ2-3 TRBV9 TGTGCCAGCAGCGTAGCAGGTAGCGGCGCCAGTACGCAGTATTTT CASSVAGSGASTQYF
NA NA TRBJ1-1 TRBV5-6 TGTGCCAGCAGCAGTGGGAACACTGAAGCTTTCTTT CASSSGNTEAFF
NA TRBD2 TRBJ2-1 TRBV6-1 TGTGCCAGCAATGATCTAGCGGGAGGGTTCCACAATGAGCAGTTCTTC CASNDLAGGFHNEQFF
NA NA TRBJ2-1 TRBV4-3 TGCGCCAGCAGCCCAAGCGGCAGCTCCTACAATGAGCAGTTCTTC CASSPSGSSYNEQFF
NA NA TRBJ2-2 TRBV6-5 TGTGCCAGCAGTTACTCGTCGGAGACCGGGGAGCTGTTTTTT CASSYSSETGELFF
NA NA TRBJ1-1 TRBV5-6 TGTGCCAGCAGCTTGTGGCCCGGAATGAACACTGAAGCTTTCTTT CASSLWPGMNTEAFF
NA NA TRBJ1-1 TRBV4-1 TGCGCCAGCAGCCAAGATATTGGCCCCGTTTGGGTAGCTGAAGCTTTCTTT CASSQDIGPVWVAEAFF
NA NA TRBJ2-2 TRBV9 TGTGCCAGCAGCCCTCGCCGGGAGAGCACCGGGGAGCTGTTTTTT CASSPRRESTGELFF
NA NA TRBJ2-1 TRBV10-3 TGTGCCATCAGTGAGGACTCCGCTGGAAATGAGCAGTTCTTC CAISEDSAGNEQFF
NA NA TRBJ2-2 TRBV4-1 TGCGCCAGCAGCCAAGATGTTGGCACCGGGGAGCTGTTTTTT CASSQDVGTGELFF
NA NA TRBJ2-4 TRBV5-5 TGTGCCAGCAGCGCTGCCGGGCTGGGCATTCAGTACTTC CASSAAGLGIQYF
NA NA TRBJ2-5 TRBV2 TGTGCCAGCAGTGGTATAGGGGAGACCCAGTACTTC CASSGIGETQYF
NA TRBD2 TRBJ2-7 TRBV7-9 TGTGCCAGCAGCGCCGTAGCGGGAAACGAGCAGTACTTC CASSAVAGNEQYF
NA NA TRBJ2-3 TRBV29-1 TGCAGCGTTGTACGGGGGCTCACAGATACGCAGTATTTT CSVVRGLTDTQYF
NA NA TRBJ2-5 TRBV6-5 TGTGCCAGCAGTTACTCTGCAGAGTCCGAGACCCAGTACTTC CASSYSAESETQYF
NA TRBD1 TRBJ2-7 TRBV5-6 TGTGCCAGCAGACCGGGACAGGGTAGGTACGAGCAGTACTTC CASRPGQGRYEQYF
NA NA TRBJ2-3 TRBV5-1 TGCGCCAGCAGCGACAGAGGACTATTGTTAGTCACAGATACGCAGTATTTT CASSDRGLLLVTDTQYF
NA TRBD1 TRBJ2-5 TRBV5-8 TGTGCCAGCAGCCCCGGACAGGGGTCACAAGAGACCCAGTACTTC CASSPGQGSQETQYF
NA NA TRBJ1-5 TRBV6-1 TGTGCCAGCACCCTCAATCCCGAGGCTCAGCCCCAGCATTTT CASTLNPEAQPQHF
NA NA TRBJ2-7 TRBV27 TGTGCCAGCAGTTTAGCGGCAGGGATATTCTACGAGCAGTACTTC CASSLAAGIFYEQYF
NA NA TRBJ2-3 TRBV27 TGTGCCAGCAGTTTAGCGGTATTCACAGATACGCAGTATTTT CASSLAVFTDTQYF
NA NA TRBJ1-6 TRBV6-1 TGTGCCAGCAGGGGCTATTCACCCCTCCACTTT CASRGYSPLHF
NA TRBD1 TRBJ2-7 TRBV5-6 TGTGCCAGCAGGTCGACAGGGAACTACGAGCAGTACTTC CASRSTGNYEQYF
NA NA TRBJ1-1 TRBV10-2 TGCGCCAGCAGTGACTGGGGGGCTGAAGCTTTCTTT CASSDWGAEAFF
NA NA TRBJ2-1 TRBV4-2 TGTGCCAGCAGCCAAGAGACGCCCGTTTGGGGTGAGCAGTTCTTC CASSQETPVWGEQFF
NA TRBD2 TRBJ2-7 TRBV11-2 TGTGCCAGCTCCTCTTGGGGTAGCGGGTCCTACGAGCAGTACTTC CASSSWGSGSYEQYF
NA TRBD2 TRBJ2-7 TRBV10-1 TGCGCCAGCAGTGAGGGTAGCGGGGTCGGTTTCTACGAGCAGTACTTC CASSEGSGVGFYEQYF